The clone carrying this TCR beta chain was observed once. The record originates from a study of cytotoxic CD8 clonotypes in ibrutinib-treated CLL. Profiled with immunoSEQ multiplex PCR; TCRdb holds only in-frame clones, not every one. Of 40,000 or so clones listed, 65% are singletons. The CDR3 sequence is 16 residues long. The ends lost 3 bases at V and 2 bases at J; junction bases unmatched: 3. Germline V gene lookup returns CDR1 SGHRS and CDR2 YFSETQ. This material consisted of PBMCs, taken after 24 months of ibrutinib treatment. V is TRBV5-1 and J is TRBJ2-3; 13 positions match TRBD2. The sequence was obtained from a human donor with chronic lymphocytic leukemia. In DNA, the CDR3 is TGCGCCAGCAGCTCCGGACTAGCGGGGGACACAGATACGCAGTATTTT. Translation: CASSSGLAGDTDTQYF.